This T cell receptor (beta chain) derives from a study of blood T cell repertoires in COVID-19. Study as a whole: Samples came from the United States, Italy and Spain, spanning acute and convalescent COVID-19. PBMCs, B-cell-depleted T cells, or T cells provided the cDNA or gDNA that made up the material.

Researchers sorted participants into cohorts using their self-reported clinical history. The repertoire was sequenced with immunoSEQ multiplex PCR; TCRdb's copy has only in-frame clones and lacks some. The repertoire holds about 220,000 clones, with about 79% as singletons. This CDR3 is built from 14 residues. Per germline, CDR1 LNHDA and CDR2 SQIVND (reference sequence). V shed 3 bases and J shed 7 bases, with 15 bases lying between them. The clonotype originates from a woman aged 40 to 50 with acute COVID-19. Source material: PBMCs or T cells enriched from blood (not recorded which). The chain employs TRBV19 and TRBJ1-2; no firm D call. Here the CDR3 reads CASSIGGHTRGYTF. In nucleotides, the CDR3 is TGTGCCAGTAGTATCGGCGGCCATACTCGTGGCTACACCTTC.